This T cell receptor (beta chain) originates from a study of breast tumors, draining lymph nodes, adjacent tissues. Germline loops: CDR1 LNHDA, CDR2 SQIVND (reference sequence). V lost 6 bases to trimming and J lost 6 bases; unmatched junction nucleotides: 16. The CDR3 has 17 amino acids. Study-wide results and limits: Tumor and nontumor repertoires were significantly more similar in luminal-like than in basal-like breast cancer.

As concerns this clonotype: What it binds is not known.

A single record per CDR3 protein comes from TCRdb applying MiXCR to the multiplex PCR reads. The table includes over 150,000 distinct CDR3 sequences, 30% to 35% detected once. Samples came from axillary lymph nodes draining the breast cancer. The sample consisted of axillary lymph node tissue. This receptor was obtained from a female donor with breast cancer. Some clones in this sample may be carry-over from other donors' samples. The chain has TRBV19 and TRBJ1-1; 10 nucleotides agree with TRBD1. CDR3 protein: CASSPRTGGVALAEAFF. As DNA, the CDR3 is TGTGCCAGTAGCCCCCGGACAGGGGGAGTGGCGTTGGCTGAAGCTTTCTTT.